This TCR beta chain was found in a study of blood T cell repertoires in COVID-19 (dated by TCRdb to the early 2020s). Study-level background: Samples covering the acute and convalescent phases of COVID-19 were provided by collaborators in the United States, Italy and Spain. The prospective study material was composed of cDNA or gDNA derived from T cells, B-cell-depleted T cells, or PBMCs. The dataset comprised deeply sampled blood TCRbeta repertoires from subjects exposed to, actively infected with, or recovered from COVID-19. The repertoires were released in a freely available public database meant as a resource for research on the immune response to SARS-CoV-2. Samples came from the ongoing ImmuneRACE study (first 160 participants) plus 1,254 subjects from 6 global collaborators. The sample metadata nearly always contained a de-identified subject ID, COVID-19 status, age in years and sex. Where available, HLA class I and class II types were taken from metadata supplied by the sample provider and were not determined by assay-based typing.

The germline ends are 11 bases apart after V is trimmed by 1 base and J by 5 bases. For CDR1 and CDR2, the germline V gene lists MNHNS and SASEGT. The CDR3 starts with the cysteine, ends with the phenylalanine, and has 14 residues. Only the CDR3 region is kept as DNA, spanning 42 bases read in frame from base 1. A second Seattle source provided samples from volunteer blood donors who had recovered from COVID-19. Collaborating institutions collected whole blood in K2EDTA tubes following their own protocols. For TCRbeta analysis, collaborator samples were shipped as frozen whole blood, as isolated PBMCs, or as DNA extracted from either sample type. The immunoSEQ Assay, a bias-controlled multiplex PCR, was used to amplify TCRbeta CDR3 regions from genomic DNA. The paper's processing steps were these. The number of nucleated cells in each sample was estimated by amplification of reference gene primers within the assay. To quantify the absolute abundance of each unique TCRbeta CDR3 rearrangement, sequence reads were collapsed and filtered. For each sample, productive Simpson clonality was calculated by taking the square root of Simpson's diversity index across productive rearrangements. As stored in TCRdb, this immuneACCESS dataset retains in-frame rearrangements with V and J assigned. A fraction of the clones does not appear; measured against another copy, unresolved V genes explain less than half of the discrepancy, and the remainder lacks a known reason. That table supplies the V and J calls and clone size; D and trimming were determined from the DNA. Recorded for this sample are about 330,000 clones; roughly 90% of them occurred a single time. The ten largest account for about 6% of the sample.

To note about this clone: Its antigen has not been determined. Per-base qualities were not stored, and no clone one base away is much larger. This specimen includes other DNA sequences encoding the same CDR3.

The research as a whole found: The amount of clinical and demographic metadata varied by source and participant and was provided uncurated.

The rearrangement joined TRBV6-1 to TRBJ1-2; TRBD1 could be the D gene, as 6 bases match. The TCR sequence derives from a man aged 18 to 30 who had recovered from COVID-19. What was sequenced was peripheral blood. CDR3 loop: CASSEGWGRYGYTF. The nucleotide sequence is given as TGTGCCAGCAGTGAAGGTTGGGGGCGGTATGGCTACACCTTC.